Following are 3 T cell receptor beta chains from one sample sequenced in a study of CD8 T cells in ankylosing spondylitis. Study-level points and caveats: Blood from ankylosing spondylitis patients appeared to carry a characteristic roughly eight-variant TCR beta motif.

Via MiXCR, TCRdb re-called the 5' RACE reads, giving one row per CDR3 protein. The table lists 500,000 to 550,000 distinct CDR3 sequences, about an eighth of them singletons, with nearly 7% in the top ten. No antigens are known for them. The sample comprised blood, either unsorted or a sorted T cell fraction (not recorded which). All receptors derive from a male donor with ankylosing spondylitis.

This clonotype was counted a few times. This CDR3 reads CASSKGGLAVLTGELFF. In DNA, the CDR3 is TGTGCCAGCAGCAAAGGGGGACTAGCGGTGCTCACCGGGGAGCTGTTTTTT. The V and J genes are TRBV7-2 and TRBJ2-2; the match to TRBD2 covers 11 bases. CDR1 and CDR2 from the germline V gene are SGHTA and FQGNSA. V lost 5 bases and J lost 4; bases outside the gene matches: 9. The CDR3 sequence is 17 residues long.

This clonotype was found a few times. This rearrangement joins TRBV7-8 to TRBJ2-1; maybe TRBD1 (6 bases). Trimming took off 2 bases at V and 0 bases at J, with 14 bases between the two ends. The CDR3 totals 17 residues. Germline loops: CDR1 SGHVS, CDR2 FQNEAQ. CDR3 nucleotide sequence: TGTGCCAGCAGCTTACTTCGACAGGAGAGCTCCTACAATGAGCAGTTCTTC. Amino acids: CASSLLRQESSYNEQFF.

The chain links TRBV10-2 to TRBJ2-2; 7 bases fit TRBD1. Germline V gene lookup returns CDR1 WSHSY and CDR2 SAAADI. This CDR3 comprises 14 residues. V dropped 3 bases and J dropped 7; count of bases not matched to a gene: 5. This CDR3 reads CASSDGQGDGELFF. CDR3 DNA: TGCGCCAGCAGTGATGGGCAGGGGGACGGGGAGCTGTTTTTT.